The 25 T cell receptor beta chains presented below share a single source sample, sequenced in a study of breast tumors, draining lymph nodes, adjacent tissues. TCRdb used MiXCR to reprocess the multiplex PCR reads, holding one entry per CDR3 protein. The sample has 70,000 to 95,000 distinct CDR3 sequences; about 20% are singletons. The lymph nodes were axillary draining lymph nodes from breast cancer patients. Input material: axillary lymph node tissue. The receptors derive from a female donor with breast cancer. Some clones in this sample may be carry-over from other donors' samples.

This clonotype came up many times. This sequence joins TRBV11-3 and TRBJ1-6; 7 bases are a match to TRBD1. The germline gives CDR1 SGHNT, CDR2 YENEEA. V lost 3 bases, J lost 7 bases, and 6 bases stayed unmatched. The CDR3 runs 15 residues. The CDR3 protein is CASSFDRASNSPLHF. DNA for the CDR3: TGTGCCAGCAGCTTCGACAGGGCGTCCAATTCACCCCTCCACTTT.

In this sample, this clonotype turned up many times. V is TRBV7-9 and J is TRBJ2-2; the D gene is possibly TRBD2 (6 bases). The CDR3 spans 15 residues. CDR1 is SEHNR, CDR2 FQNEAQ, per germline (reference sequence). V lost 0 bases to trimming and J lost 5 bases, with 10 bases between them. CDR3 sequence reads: CASSLAWDSTGELFF. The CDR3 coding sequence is TGTGCCAGCAGCTTAGCGTGGGACTCAACCGGGGAGCTGTTTTTT.

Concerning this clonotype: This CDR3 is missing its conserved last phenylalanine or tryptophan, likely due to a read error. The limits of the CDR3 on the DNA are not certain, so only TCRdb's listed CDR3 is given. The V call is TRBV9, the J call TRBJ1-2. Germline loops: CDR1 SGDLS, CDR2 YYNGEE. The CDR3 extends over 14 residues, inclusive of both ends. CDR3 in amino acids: CASSVGGASTGHTL.

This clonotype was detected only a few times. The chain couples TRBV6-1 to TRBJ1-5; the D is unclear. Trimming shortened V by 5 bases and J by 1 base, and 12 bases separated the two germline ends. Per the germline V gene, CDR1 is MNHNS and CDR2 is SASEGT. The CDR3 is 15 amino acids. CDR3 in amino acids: CASSRTVSSNQPQHF. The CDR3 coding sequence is TGTGCCAGCAGTAGAACCGTCTCCAGCAATCAGCCCCAGCATTTT.

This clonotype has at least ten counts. CDR3 residues: CSARNLDGSSYEQYF. The CDR3 nucleotides are TGCAGTGCTAGGAATTTGGACGGTAGCTCCTACGAGCAGTACTTC. J is TRBJ2-7 and V is TRBV20-1; D gene unclear. Looked up from germline, CDR1 is DFQATT and CDR2 is SNEGSKA (reference sequence). This CDR3 has 15 amino acids. Trimming removed 3 bases from V and 0 bases from J, with 15 bases in between.

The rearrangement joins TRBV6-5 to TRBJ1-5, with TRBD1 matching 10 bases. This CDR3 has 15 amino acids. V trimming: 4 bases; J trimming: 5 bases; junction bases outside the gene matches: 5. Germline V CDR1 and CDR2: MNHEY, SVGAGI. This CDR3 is CASSSTGTGDQPQHF. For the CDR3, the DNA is TGTGCCAGCAGTTCTACCGGGACAGGGGATCAGCCCCAGCATTTT.

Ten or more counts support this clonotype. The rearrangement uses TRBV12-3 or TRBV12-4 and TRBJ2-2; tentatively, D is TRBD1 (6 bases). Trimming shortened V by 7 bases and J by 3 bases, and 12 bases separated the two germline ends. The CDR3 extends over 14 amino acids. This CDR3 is CASIRDTDTGELFF. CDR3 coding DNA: TGTGCCAGCATCCGGGACACCGACACCGGGGAGCTGTTTTTT.

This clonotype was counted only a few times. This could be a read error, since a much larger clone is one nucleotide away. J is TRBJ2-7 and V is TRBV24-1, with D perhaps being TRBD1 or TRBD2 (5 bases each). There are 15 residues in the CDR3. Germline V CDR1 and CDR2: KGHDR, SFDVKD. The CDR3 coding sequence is TGTGCCACCGGTGATTCCCGATGGGGGAACTACGAGCAGTACTTC. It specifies CATGDSRWGNYEQYF.

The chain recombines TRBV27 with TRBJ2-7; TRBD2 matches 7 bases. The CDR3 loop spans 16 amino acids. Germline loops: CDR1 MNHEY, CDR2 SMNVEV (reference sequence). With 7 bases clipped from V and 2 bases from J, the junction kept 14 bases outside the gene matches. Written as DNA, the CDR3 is TGTGCCAGCAAGCCCAAAGGGCGGGAGTTCACCTACGAGCAGTACTTC. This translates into CASKPKGREFTYEQYF.

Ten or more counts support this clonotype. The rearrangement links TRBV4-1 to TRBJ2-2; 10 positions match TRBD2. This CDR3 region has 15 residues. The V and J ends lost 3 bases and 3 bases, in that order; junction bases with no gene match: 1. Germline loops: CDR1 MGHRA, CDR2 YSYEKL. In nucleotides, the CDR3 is TGCGCCAGCAGCCAGCTAGCGGGAGACACCGGGGAGCTGTTTTTT. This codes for CASSQLAGDTGELFF.

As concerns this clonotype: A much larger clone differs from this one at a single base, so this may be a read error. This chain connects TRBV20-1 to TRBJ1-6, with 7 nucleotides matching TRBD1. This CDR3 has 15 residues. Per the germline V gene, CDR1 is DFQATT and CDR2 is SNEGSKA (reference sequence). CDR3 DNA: TGCAGTGCTGGAGATTCGGGACAGAAGAATTCACCCCTCCACTTT. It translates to CSAGDSGQKNSPLHF.

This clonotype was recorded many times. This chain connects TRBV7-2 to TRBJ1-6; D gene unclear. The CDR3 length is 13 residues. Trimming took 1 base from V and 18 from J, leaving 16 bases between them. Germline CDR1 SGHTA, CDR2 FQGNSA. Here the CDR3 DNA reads TGTGCCAGCAGCTTAGATGGTGTGGCTTATCCCCACTTT. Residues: CASSLDGVAYPHF.

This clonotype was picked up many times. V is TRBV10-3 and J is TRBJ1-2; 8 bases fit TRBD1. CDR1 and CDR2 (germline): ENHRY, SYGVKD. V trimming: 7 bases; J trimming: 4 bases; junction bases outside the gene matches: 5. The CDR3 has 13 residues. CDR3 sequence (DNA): TGTGCCATCACAAGTGGACAGGGCTATGGCTACACCTTC. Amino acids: CAITSGQGYGYTF.

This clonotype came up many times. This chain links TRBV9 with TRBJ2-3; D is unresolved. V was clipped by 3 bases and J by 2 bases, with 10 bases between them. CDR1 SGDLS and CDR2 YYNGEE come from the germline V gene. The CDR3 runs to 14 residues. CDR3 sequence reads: CASSAGVATDTQYF. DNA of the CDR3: TGTGCCAGCAGCGCTGGAGTGGCCACAGATACGCAGTATTTT.

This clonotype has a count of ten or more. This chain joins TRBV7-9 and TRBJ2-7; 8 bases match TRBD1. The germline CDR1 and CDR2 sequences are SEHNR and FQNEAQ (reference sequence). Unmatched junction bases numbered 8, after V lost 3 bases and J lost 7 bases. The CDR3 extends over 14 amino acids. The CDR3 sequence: CASSLAGGAGEQYF. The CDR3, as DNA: TGTGCCAGCAGCTTGGCAGGGGGCGCGGGAGAGCAGTACTTC. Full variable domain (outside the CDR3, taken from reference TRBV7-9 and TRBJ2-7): DTGVSQNPRHKITKRGQNVTFRCDPISEHNRLYWYRQTLGQGPEFLTYFQNEAQLEKSRLLSDRFSAERPKGSFSTLEIQRTEQGDSAMYLCASSLAGGAGEQYFGPGTRLTVT.

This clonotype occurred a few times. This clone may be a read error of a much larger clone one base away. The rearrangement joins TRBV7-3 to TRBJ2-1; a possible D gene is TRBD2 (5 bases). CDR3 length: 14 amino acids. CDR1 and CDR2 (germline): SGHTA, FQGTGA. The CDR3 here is CASSLTSAYNGQFF. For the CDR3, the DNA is TGTGCCAGCAGCTTAACTAGCGCCTACAATGGGCAGTTCTTC.

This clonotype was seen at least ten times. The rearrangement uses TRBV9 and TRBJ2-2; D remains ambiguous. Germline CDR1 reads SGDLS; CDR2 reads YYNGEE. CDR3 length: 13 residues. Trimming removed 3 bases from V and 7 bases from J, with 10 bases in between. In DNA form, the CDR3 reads TGTGCCAGCAGCGCCGGGTATAGCGGGGAGCTGTTTTTT. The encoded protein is CASSAGYSGELFF.

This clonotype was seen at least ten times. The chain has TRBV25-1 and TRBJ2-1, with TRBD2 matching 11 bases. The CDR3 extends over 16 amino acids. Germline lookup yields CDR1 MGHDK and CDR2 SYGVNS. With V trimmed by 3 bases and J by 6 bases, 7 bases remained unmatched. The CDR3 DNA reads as TGTGCCAGCAGTGACCGACTAGCGGGAAAAGGCAATGAGCAGTTCTTC. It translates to CASSDRLAGKGNEQFF.

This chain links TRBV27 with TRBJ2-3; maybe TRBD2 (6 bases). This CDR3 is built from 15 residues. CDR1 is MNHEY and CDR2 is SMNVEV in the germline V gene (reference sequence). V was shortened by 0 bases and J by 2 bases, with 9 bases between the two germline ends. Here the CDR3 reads CASSLSTGDTDTQYF. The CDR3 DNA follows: TGTGCCAGCAGTTTATCTACGGGAGACACAGATACGCAGTATTTT.

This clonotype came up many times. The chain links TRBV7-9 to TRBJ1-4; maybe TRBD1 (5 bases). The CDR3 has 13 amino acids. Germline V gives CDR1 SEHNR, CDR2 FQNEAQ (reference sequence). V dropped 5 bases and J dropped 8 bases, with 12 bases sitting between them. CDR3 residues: CASSLGALEKLFF. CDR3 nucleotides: TGTGCCAGCAGCCTCGGGGCACTGGAAAAACTGTTTTTT.

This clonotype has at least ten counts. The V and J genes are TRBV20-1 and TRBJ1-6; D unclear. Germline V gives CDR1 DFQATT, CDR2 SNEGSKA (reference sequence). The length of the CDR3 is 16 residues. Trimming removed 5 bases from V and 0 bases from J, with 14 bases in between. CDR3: CSAGRLESSYNSPLHF. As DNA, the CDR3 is TGCAGTGCTGGCCGGTTGGAGAGCTCCTATAATTCACCCCTCCACTTT.

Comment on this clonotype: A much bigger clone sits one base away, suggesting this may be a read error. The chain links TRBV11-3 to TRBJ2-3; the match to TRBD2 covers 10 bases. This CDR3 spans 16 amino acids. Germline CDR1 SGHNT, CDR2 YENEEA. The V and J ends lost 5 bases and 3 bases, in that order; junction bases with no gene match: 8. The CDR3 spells CASSPRASGRTDTQYF. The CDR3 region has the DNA TGTGCCAGCAGCCCTCGGGCTAGCGGGAGAACAGATACGCAGTATTTT.

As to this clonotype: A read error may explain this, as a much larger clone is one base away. The CDR3: CTSSQGTVQGTQYF. The CDR3 DNA is TGCACCAGCAGCCAAGGGACAGTCCAAGGGACCCAGTACTTC. This chain uses TRBV4-1 with TRBJ2-5; 7 nucleotides line up with TRBD1. CDR1 is MGHRA and CDR2 is YSYEKL in the germline V gene. CDR3 length equals 14 residues.

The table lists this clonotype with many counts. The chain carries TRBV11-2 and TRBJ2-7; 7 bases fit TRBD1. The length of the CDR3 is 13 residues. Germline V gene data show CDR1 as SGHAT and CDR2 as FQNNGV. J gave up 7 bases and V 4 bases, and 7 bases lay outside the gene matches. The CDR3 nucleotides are TGTGCCAGCAGCTCCAAGACAGGGTTTGAGCAGTACTTC. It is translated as CASSSKTGFEQYF.

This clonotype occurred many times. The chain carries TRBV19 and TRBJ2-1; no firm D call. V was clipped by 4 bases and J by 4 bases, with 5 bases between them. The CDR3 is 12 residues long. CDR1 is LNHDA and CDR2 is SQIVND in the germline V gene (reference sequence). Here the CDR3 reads CASSTSYNEQFF. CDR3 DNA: TGTGCCAGTAGTACATCATACAATGAGCAGTTCTTC.